This T cell receptor (beta chain) is from a study of blood T cells in healthy people across ages. Findings and caveats of the study: A greater number of naive CD4+ cells and higher diversity distinguished long-lived donors from aged donors.

A word on this clonotype: Its antigen is unknown.

Alongside a J-beta primer mix, a sample-barcoded 5' primer served in a second PCR lasting about 6 to 12 cycles. Every cDNA molecule bore a tag from a template-switch adaptor containing 12 random nucleotides. TCRdb passed the 5' RACE reads through MiXCR, listing each CDR3 protein once. The table has 1.5 million to 2 million distinct CDR3 sequences, approximately 30% seen once. Each of the donors had about 9.9 milliliters of peripheral blood drawn into EDTA-treated Vacutainer tubes. They isolated at least 6.5 million PBMCs from each sample. Germline CDR1 SQVTM, CDR2 ANQGSEA. The V and J ends lost 8 bases and 1 base respectively, with 14 bases between them. This CDR3 has 13 residues.

Material for sequencing was blood. The rearrangement joins TRBV29-1 to TRBJ1-1; D possibly corresponds to TRBD1 (6 bases). The receptor was isolated from a woman in her 30s in good health. As DNA, the CDR3 is TGCAGCACGAAACCGGGACAGAACACTGAAGCTTTCTTT. Translation: CSTKPGQNTEAFF.